One sample yielded the 21 T cell receptor beta chains listed below, sequenced in a study of vaccination effects on CD4 cells after COVID-19 (dated by TCRdb to 2021 to 2024). Their target antigens are unknown. Libraries came from the immunoSEQ multiplex PCR assay. The clones in this table, taken by TCRdb from immuneACCESS, are in-frame only. Not every clone is retained; where verified, under half of the shortfall comes from an unresolved V gene, and the cause of the rest is unknown. The sample table holds over 80,000 clones, of which roughly 73% were seen once. More than 0.85% of the sample comes from the top ten. To identify antigen-specific CD4+ T cell clonotypes by their expansion, the ViraFEST assay first stimulated PBMC with viral peptide pools and then applied TCR sequencing. After approximately 11 days of culture, CD4+ T cells were isolated with the EasySep CD4+ T cell isolation kit. Each participant got two doses of an mRNA SARS-CoV-2 vaccine, either BNT162b2 or mRNA-1273.

Here the sequenced sample was CD4+ T cells from PBMCs cultured with HCoV-OC43 spike peptides, taken after COVID-19 vaccination. Sample cell subset or site, as interpreted from the label and publication: HCoV-OC43 spike overlapping peptide pool stimulation. The origin of the receptors is a human donor who received a COVID-19 vaccine.

The chain has TRBV11-3 and TRBJ1-6; D gene uncertain. Germline CDR1 and CDR2: SGHNT and YENEEA. This CDR3 has 14 residues. V lost 1 base, J lost 10 bases, and 11 bases lay in between. The CDR3 protein is CASSLGGFDSPLHF. The CDR3 nucleotides read TGTGCCAGCAGCTTAGGAGGGTTTGACTCACCCCTCCACTTT.

V usage is TRBV11-3 and J usage is TRBJ2-2; D possibly uses TRBD1 or TRBD2 (6 bases each). V was clipped by 5 bases and J by 1 base, with 14 bases between them. Germline V gene sequence: CDR1 SGHNT, CDR2 YENEEA. The CDR3 contains 16 residues. CDR3 in DNA: TGTGCCAGCAGCAAGAACGGGGGCTTGAACACCGGGGAGCTGTTTTTT. It is translated as CASSKNGGLNTGELFF. Using reference TRBV11-3 and TRBJ2-2 for the parts outside the CDR3, the full variable domain is EAGVVQSPRYKIIEKKQPVAFWCNPISGHNTLYWYLQNLGQGPELLIRYENEEAVDDSQLPKDRFSAERLKGVDSTLKIQPAELGDSAVYLCASSKNGGLNTGELFFGEGSRLTVL.

The chain uses TRBV10-2 and TRBJ2-7, with D unclear. This CDR3 is built from 12 residues. Germline V lookup: CDR1 WSHSY, CDR2 SAAADI. Trimming pared 2 bases from V and 3 bases from J, leaving 5 bases between. In nucleotides, the CDR3 is TGCGCCAGCAGTGAGGCCCGCTACGAGCAGTACGTC. It encodes CASSEARYEQYV.

This chain connects TRBV28 to TRBJ1-6, with D perhaps TRBD1 (5 bases). Trimming removed 5 bases at V and 0 bases at J, with 17 bases between. The CDR3 has 18 amino acids. Germline V gives CDR1 MDHEN, CDR2 SYDVKM. Here the CDR3 DNA reads TGTGCCAGCAGTAAATGGGCTGGGGGTGGCTCCTATAATTCACCCCTCCACTTT. It encodes CASSKWAGGGSYNSPLHF.

The J gene is TRBJ1-2, the V gene TRBV19; D is undetermined. Germline CDR1 is LNHDA and CDR2 is SQIVND (reference sequence). The germline V and J ends were trimmed by 2 bases and 0 bases, with 22 bases remaining between them. The CDR3 is 19 amino acids. CDR3 nucleotides: TGTGCCAGTAGTATAAGCCCCGTCAGGACCGGACTAGCTAACTATGGCTACACCTTC. It encodes CASSISPVRTGLANYGYTF.

J is TRBJ1-1 and V is TRBV7-9; 7 nucleotides line up with TRBD1. With 1 base clipped from V and 5 bases from J, the junction kept 4 bases outside the gene matches. The CDR3 has 14 amino acids. Germline lookup yields CDR1 SEHNR and CDR2 FQNEAQ (reference sequence). The chain's CDR3 is CASSLDGRGTEAFF. The CDR3 coding sequence is TGTGCCAGCAGCTTAGACGGCAGGGGGACTGAAGCTTTCTTT.

The genes are TRBV7-2 and TRBJ2-3; TRBD1 might be the D (6 bases). Germline V gene sequence: CDR1 SGHTA, CDR2 FQGNSA. The CDR3 loop spans 15 amino acids. V lost 4 bases and J lost 3, with 14 bases in between. This CDR3 reads CASSSTGHHTDTQYF. As DNA, the CDR3 is TGTGCCAGCAGCTCTACGGGACACCATACAGATACGCAGTATTTT.

J is TRBJ2-1 and V is TRBV10-1; D is uncertain. Trimming left V 4 bases short and J 2 bases short, with 3 bases between. CDR3 size: 12 residues. The germline CDR1 and CDR2 sequences are WNHNN and SYGVQD (reference sequence). CDR3 nucleotide sequence: TGCGCCAGCAGTGGACCCTACAATGAGCAGTTCTTC. It yields the protein CASSGPYNEQFF.

V usage is TRBV12-5 and J usage is TRBJ2-4; D is undetermined. The CDR3 totals 12 residues. V gave up 2 bases and J gave up 5 bases, with 4 bases separating them. Germline V gene lookup returns CDR1 LGHNT and CDR2 FRNRAP. The CDR3 DNA reads TGTGCTAGTGGTTTGAGGGAAAACATTCAGTACTTC. The encoded protein is CASGLRENIQYF.

The chain combines TRBV5-1 with TRBJ2-3, with 7 bases matching TRBD2. V trimming: 3 bases; J trimming: 0 bases; junction bases outside the gene matches: 7. The CDR3 loop spans 16 amino acids. CDR1 is SGHRS and CDR2 is YFSETQ in the germline V gene. CDR3: CASSWPSSGSTDTQYF. In DNA form, the CDR3 reads TGCGCCAGCAGCTGGCCATCTAGCGGAAGCACAGATACGCAGTATTTT.

This chain uses TRBV19 with TRBJ1-3; tentatively, D is TRBD1 (6 bases). This CDR3 is 14 amino acids long. The germline CDR1 and CDR2 sequences are LNHDA and SQIVND (reference sequence). Trimming shortened V by 7 bases and J by 4 bases, and 14 bases separated the two germline ends. The CDR3 region is CASNSQGPGNTIYF. CDR3 nucleotides: TGTGCCAGTAATTCTCAGGGGCCAGGAAACACCATATATTTT. Looking up the rest from reference TRBV19 and TRBJ1-3 gives the full variable domain: DGGITQSPKYLFRKEGQNVTLSCEQNLNHDAMYWYRQDPGQGLRLIYYSQIVNDFQKGDIAEGYSVSREKKESFPLTVTSAQKNPTAFYLCASNSQGPGNTIYFGEGSWLTVV.

The table lists this clone with a few counts. The rearrangement joins TRBV5-1 to TRBJ2-2, with D unclear. The CDR3 contains 16 residues. V was clipped by 0 bases and J by 0 bases, with 9 bases between them. The germline gives CDR1 SGHRS, CDR2 YFSETQ. As DNA, the CDR3 is TGCGCCAGCAGCTTGGCTGTCGAGCCGAACACCGGGGAGCTGTTTTTT. It is translated as CASSLAVEPNTGELFF.

CDR3 in amino acids: CASSPWTSRNEQFF. CDR3 DNA sequence: TGTGCCAGCAGCCCCTGGACTAGCCGCAATGAGCAGTTCTTC. The J gene is TRBJ2-1, the V gene TRBV3-1 (or the pseudogene TRBV3-2); 8 positions match TRBD2. The CDR3 is 14 amino acids. Germline values: CDR1 LGHDT, CDR2 YNNKEL (reference sequence). Trimming removed 4 bases from V and 6 bases from J; junction bases left unmatched: 5.

CDR3 residues: CASSLFGDGPGGTEAFF. CDR3 nucleotides: TGTGCCAGCAGCCTCTTTGGGGACGGTCCTGGGGGCACTGAAGCTTTCTTT. V usage is TRBV3-1 (or the pseudogene TRBV3-2) and J usage is TRBJ1-1, with D possibly matching TRBD1 (5 bases). Germline CDR1 is LGHDT and CDR2 is YNNKEL (reference sequence). Trimming left V 4 bases short and J 4 bases short, with 22 bases between. The CDR3 is made up of 17 amino acids.

V is TRBV9 and J is TRBJ2-5; D is ambiguous. Germline assignment: CDR1 SGDLS and CDR2 YYNGEE. The CDR3 totals 14 residues. Trimming removed 0 bases at V and 0 bases at J, with 6 bases between. The CDR3: CASSVVGDQETQYF. The CDR3 DNA reads as TGTGCCAGCAGCGTAGTTGGGGACCAAGAGACCCAGTACTTC.

This chain connects TRBV7-3 to TRBJ2-2; the D is unclear. The ends were cut back, 0 bases at V and 6 bases at J, with 8 bases in the middle. The length of the CDR3 is 14 residues. CDR1 is SGHTA, CDR2 FQGTGA, per germline. The CDR3 spells CASSLTSNAGELFF. For the CDR3, the DNA is TGTGCCAGCAGCTTAACTAGTAACGCCGGGGAGCTGTTTTTT.

The V gene is TRBV4-1, the J gene TRBJ1-5; 7 bases fit TRBD1. CDR1 is MGHRA and CDR2 is YSYEKL in the germline V gene. The CDR3 extends over 14 amino acids. V shed 4 bases and J 3 bases; nucleotides not matched to a gene: 3. The CDR3 nucleotides read TGCGCCAGCAGCCGGACAGGCATCAATCAGCCCCAGCATTTT. Its translation is CASSRTGINQPQHF.

The V and J genes are TRBV7-2 and TRBJ2-2; 9 bases align to TRBD1. From germline, CDR1 is SGHTA and CDR2 FQGNSA. The CDR3 has 15 residues. With 5 bases clipped from V and 7 bases from J, the junction kept 8 bases outside the gene matches. The CDR3 sequence: CASSAKQGAVGELFF. CDR3 nucleotide sequence: TGTGCCAGCAGCGCAAAACAGGGGGCGGTCGGGGAGCTGTTTTTT.

This clone was seen only once. V is TRBV27 and J is TRBJ2-4; D is possibly TRBD1 (6 bases). Germline-derived CDR1 and CDR2 are MNHEY and SMNVEV (reference sequence). CDR3 size: 16 residues. The germline V and J ends were trimmed by 0 bases and 2 bases, with 11 bases remaining between them. CDR3 DNA sequence: TGTGCCAGCAGTTTATCGGGGGCGCTGACCAAAAACATTCAGTACTTC. The encoded protein is CASSLSGALTKNIQYF.

The chain has TRBV4-3 and TRBJ2-2, with D possibly TRBD1 on 6 matching bases. This CDR3 spans 16 amino acids. V was pared by 0 bases and J by 1 base, with 9 bases between. Germline loops: CDR1 LGHNA, CDR2 YSLEER. Here the CDR3 DNA reads TGCGCCAGCAGCCAAGAGCCAGGGGAGAACACCGGGGAGCTGTTTTTT. Amino acid sequence: CASSQEPGENTGELFF.

This rearrangement joins TRBV5-5 to TRBJ1-2; D may be TRBD1 (6 bases). This CDR3 contains 14 residues. The germline gives CDR1 SGHKS, CDR2 YYEKEE (reference sequence). Deletions cut 4 bases from V and 3 bases from J, with 13 bases between. The CDR3 is CASSPWGGDYGYTF. CDR3 DNA sequence: TGTGCCAGCAGCCCCTGGGGGGGCGACTATGGCTACACCTTC.